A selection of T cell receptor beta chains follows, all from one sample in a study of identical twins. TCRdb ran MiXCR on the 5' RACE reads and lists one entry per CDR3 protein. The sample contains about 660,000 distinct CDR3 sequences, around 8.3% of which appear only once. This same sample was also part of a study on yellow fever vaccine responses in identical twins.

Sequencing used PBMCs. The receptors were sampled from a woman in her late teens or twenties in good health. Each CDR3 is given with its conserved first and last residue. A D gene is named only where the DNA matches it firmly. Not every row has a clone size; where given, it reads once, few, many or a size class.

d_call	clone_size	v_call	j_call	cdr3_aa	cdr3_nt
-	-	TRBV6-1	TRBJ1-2	CASRSGIGYGYTF	TGTGCCAGCAGGTCCGGCATCGGGTATGGCTACACCTTC
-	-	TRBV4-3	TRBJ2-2	CASSQEKNVHGELFF	TGCGCCAGCAGCCAAGAGAAAAATGTCCACGGGGAGCTGTTTTTT
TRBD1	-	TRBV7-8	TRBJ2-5	CASSLTGEFQETQCF	TGTGCCAGCAGCTTAACAGGGGAGTTCCAAGAGACCCAGTGCTTC
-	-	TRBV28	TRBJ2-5	CASGSQYGQETQYF	TGTGCCAGCGGGAGTCAGTACGGCCAAGAGACCCAGTACTTC
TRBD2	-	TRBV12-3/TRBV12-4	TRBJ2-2	CASSRTGRGVTGELFF	TGTGCCAGCAGTCGTACTGGGAGGGGCGTGACCGGGGAGCTGTTTTTT
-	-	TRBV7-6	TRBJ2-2	CASSLEPTPGELFF	TGTGCCAGCAGCTTAGAGCCTACGCCCGGGGAGCTGTTTTTT
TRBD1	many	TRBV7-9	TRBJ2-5	CASTQPRTGGEETQYF	TGTGCCAGCACACAACCCAGGACAGGGGGCGAGGAGACCCAGTACTTC
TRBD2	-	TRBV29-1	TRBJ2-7	CSVEGAGTSGPYEQYF	TGCAGCGTTGAAGGGGCCGGGACTAGCGGCCCCTACGAGCAGTACTTC
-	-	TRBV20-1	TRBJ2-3	CSAGQGGKTDTQYF	TGCAGTGCTGGGCAGGGGGGAAAAACAGATACGCAGTATTTT
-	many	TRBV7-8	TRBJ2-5	CASSLVSGGITGVETQYF	TGTGCCAGCAGCTTAGTGTCGGGGGGCATAACGGGAGTAGAGACCCAGTACTTC
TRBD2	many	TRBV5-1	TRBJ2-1	CASNQAGGNEQFF	TGCGCCAGTAACCAGGCGGGGGGCAATGAGCAGTTCTTC
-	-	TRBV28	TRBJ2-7	CASSFLDYEQYF	TGTGCCAGCAGTTTTTTAGACTACGAGCAGTACTTC
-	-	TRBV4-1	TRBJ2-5	CASSQPKIGQQETQYF	TGCGCCAGCAGCCAACCAAAGATCGGACAGCAAGAGACCCAGTACTTC